The clone carrying this TCR beta chain was observed a few times. The target antigen is unknown. Produced via immunoSEQ multiplex PCR; TCRdb's table is partial and in-frame only. The table lists 20,000 or so clones, 70% to 85% of them singletons, with approximately 25% in the top ten. This sample is part of a study of cytotoxic CD8 clonotypes in ibrutinib-treated CLL. Study information: Of the patients, about a dozen were relapsed/refractory, under 16 treatment-naive and fewer than 18 IGHV unmutated. The study recorded mean values of around 250,000 productive templates and 94,082 productive rearrangements per sample.

Study-wide points: Clonality was elevated at ibrutinib response and had returned toward baseline at progression.

V was clipped by 5 bases and J by 8 bases; unmatched bases: 11. This CDR3 is 15 amino acids long. Germline lookup yields CDR1 SNHLY and CDR2 FYNNEI. Sequences were derived from PBMCs, sampled before ibrutinib treatment. The TCR sequence derives from a human donor with chronic lymphocytic leukemia. This rearrangement joins TRBV2 to TRBJ1-4; 7 bases match TRBD1. In DNA form, the CDR3 reads TGTGCCAGCAGTCCAAACAGGGGCGAGCGAGAAAAACTGTTTTTT. Translating gives CASSPNRGEREKLFF.